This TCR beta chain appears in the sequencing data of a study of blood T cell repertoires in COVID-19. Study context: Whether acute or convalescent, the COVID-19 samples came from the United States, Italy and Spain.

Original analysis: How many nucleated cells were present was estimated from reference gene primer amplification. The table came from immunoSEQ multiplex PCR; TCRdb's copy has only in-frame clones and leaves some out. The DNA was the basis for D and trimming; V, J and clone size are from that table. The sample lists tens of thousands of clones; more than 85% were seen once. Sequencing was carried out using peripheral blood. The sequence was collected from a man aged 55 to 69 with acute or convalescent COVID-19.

In nucleotides, the CDR3 is TGTGCCAGCACCACAGGGGGTAACCTCTATGGCTACACCTTC. This encodes CASTTGGNLYGYTF. V and J are TRBV27 and TRBJ1-2, with 8 bases that match TRBD1. Per germline, CDR1 MNHEY and CDR2 SMNVEV (reference sequence). The length of the CDR3 is 14 residues. V gave up 7 bases and J gave up 4 bases; unmatched junction bases: 8.